The rows below give T cell receptor beta chains drawn from one sample of a study of shared clonotypes between healthy human individuals. Libraries were prepared by immunoSEQ multiplex PCR; TCRdb keeps only in-frame clonotypes and omits some of them. The sample consists of 2 million to 2.5 million clones, over 85% of them appearing once. The material sequenced was naive CD4+ T cells from PBMCs. The origin of the receptors is a man between 18 and 35 years old in good health. Some clones in this sample may be carry-over from other donors' samples. Both conserved end residues are part of each CDR3. A D gene is named only where the DNA matches it firmly. The listing skips clone size in some rows; elsewhere it reads once, few, many or a size class.

V	length	size	D	J	CDR3	DNA
TRBV9	18	-	-	TRBJ1-3	CASSGGTGTGMFGNTIYF	TGTGCCAGCAGCGGAGGAACGGGGACTGGCATGTTCGGAAACACCATATATTTT
TRBV29-1	12	-	-	TRBJ2-5	CSAKGGQETQYF	TGCAGCGCCAAAGGAGGACAAGAGACCCAGTACTTC
TRBV6-6	12	-	-	TRBJ1-2	CASSYSDYGYTF	TGTGCCAGCAGTTACTCAGACTATGGCTACACCTTC
TRBV27	14	-	-	TRBJ1-5	CASSQGPFSRPQHF	TGTGCCAGCTCACAGGGTCCTTTTAGTAGGCCCCAGCATTTT
TRBV27	15	-	-	TRBJ2-1	CASRSFANAYNEQFF	TGTGCCAGCAGATCCTTTGCGAACGCCTACAATGAGCAGTTCTTC
TRBV9	15	-	TRBD1	TRBJ1-3	CASSVQGAYGNTIYF	TGTGCCAGCAGCGTTCAGGGGGCATATGGAAACACCATATATTTT
TRBV6-1	17	-	-	TRBJ2-7	CASSEAHRRGKLGEQYF	TGTGCCAGCAGTGAAGCGCATCGGAGGGGAAAACTGGGGGAGCAGTACTTC
TRBV29-1	13	once	-	TRBJ2-1	CSGSGNRDGEQFF	TGCAGCGGCTCAGGGAACCGGGATGGTGAGCAGTTCTTC
TRBV28	10	-	TRBD2	TRBJ2-4	CAIGGNIQYF	TGTGCCATCGGGGGGAACATTCAGTACTTC
TRBV29-1	13	-	-	TRBJ2-3	CSVEDAGQDTQYF	TGCAGCGTTGAAGATGCGGGTCAAGATACGCAGTATTTT
TRBV2	14	-	TRBD1	TRBJ1-5	CASRAGGGNQPQHF	TGTGCCAGCAGGGCAGGGGGCGGCAATCAGCCCCAGCATTTT
TRBV18	13	-	-	TRBJ2-7	CASSPPGQYEQYF	TGTGCCAGCTCACCACCAGGACAGTACGAGCAGTACTTC
TRBV28	14	-	-	TRBJ1-2	CASSLHQGNYGYTF	TGTGCCAGCAGTCTCCACCAGGGGAACTATGGCTACACCTTC
TRBV7-9	17	-	TRBD2	TRBJ2-7	CASSPGRGLAGVGEQYF	TGTGCCAGCAGCCCAGGGCGGGGGCTAGCGGGAGTCGGCGAGCAGTACTTC
TRBV6-6	16	-	-	TRBJ1-5	CASSYSYRHVGQPQHF	TGTGCCAGCAGTTACTCCTATAGACACGTCGGGCAGCCCCAGCATTTT
TRBV28	14	-	-	TRBJ2-7	CASTQGGAIYEQYF	TGTGCCAGCACCCAGGGGGGGGCCATCTACGAGCAGTACTTC
TRBV7-9	15	-	TRBD2	TRBJ2-7	CASSQTSGRTYEQYF	TGTGCCAGCAGCCAAACTAGCGGGCGCACCTACGAGCAGTACTTC
TRBV5-1	16	-	TRBD1	TRBJ2-3	CASRRDRDRITDTQYF	TGCGCCAGCAGAAGGGACCGGGACAGGATAACAGATACGCAGTATTTT
TRBV4-1	15	-	-	TRBJ1-2	CASSQDRGRGYGYTF	TGCGCCAGCAGCCAAGATCGAGGCAGGGGCTATGGCTACACCTTC
TRBV6-4	18	-	TRBD2	TRBJ2-2	CASRARTSGSEITGELFF	TGTGCCAGCAGGGCAAGAACTAGCGGGAGTGAGATCACCGGGGAGCTGTTTTTT
TRBV11-2	15	-	-	TRBJ2-1	CASSLVGSSYNEQFF	TGTGCCAGCAGCTTAGTCGGGAGCTCCTACAATGAGCAGTTCTTC
TRBV28	14	-	-	TRBJ2-1	CASSPRGPTNEQFF	TGTGCCAGCAGCCCTCGCGGGCCTACCAATGAGCAGTTCTTC
TRBV27	17	once	TRBD2	TRBJ2-7	CASSLSPRLAGRYEQYF	TGTGCCAGCAGTTTATCCCCGAGACTAGCGGGGCGATACGAGCAGTACTTC
TRBV7-7	13	-	-	TRBJ2-1	CASSPDRRNEQFF	TGTGCCAGCAGCCCCGACAGGCGCAATGAGCAGTTCTTC
TRBV5-1	15	-	TRBD1	TRBJ2-7	CASSPGGQGPYEQYF	TGCGCCAGCAGCCCGGGGGGACAGGGACCCTACGAGCAGTACTTC
TRBV7-3	13	once	TRBD2	TRBJ2-5	CASSWTSGQTQYF	TGTGCCAGCAGTTGGACTAGCGGGCAGACCCAGTACTTC